A selection of T cell receptor beta chains follows, all from one sample in a study of control samples from healthy donors and cancer patients. Sequencing used immunoSEQ multiplex PCR; TCRdb keeps in-frame clones, though not all of them. Of 95,000 to 150,000 clones listed, roughly 84% are singletons. Sequenced sample: blood. These receptor sequences come from a man aged 18 to 29 in good health. The conserved cysteine and the conserved F or W are not part of the CDR3 here.

J gene	V gene	CDR3 protein
TRBJ2-2	TRBV7-3	ASSLKRATGELF
TRBJ1-1	TRBV9	ASSPSPGLTEAF
TRBJ1-5	TRBV9	ASSVGWSNQPQH
TRBJ2-7	TRBV30	AWSVGSSPTYEQY
TRBJ2-1	TRBV18	ASSPAGMSYNEQF
TRBJ1-1	TRBV5-1	ASSLDPNTEAF
TRBJ2-5	TRBV4-1	ASSQDLVAGGSQETQY
TRBJ1-4	TRBV11-2	ASSYGQGYEKLF
TRBJ1-1	TRBV30	AWKVRDILTEAF
TRBJ1-2	TRBV7-8	ASSLAGRSIDYGYT
TRBJ2-4	TRBV27	ASSLRGLGAIQY
TRBJ2-2	TRBV24-1	ATSGPNTGELF
TRBJ1-3	TRBV12-3/TRBV12-4	ASRQGLNTIY
TRBJ2-1	TRBV18	ASSPLDARRNEQF
TRBJ1-5	TRBV4-2	ASSQDRVNQPQH
TRBJ1-2	TRBV7-6	ASSTLEGQGYGYT
TRBJ1-3	TRBV28	ASSPITGGRNTIY
TRBJ1-1	TRBV21-1	ASSKDGRGRGTEAF
TRBJ1-1	TRBV6-5	ASSPGQGYTEAF
TRBJ1-1	TRBV27	ASSLRDTLNTEAF
TRBJ1-2	TRBV7-2	ASSSGTGGWYGYT
TRBJ1-1	TRBV25-1	ASSAGTVAIEAF
TRBJ2-7	TRBV6-6	ASGVQGISYEQY
TRBJ1-6	TRBV6-4	ASSDSTETGHNSPLH
TRBJ2-5	TRBV7-9	ASSPIAGGRETQY
TRBJ1-2	TRBV30	AWSHTSGNGYT
TRBJ1-6	TRBV5-4	ASSLTGGSLFNSPLH
TRBJ1-3	TRBV12-3/TRBV12-4	ASSPLGGNTIY
TRBJ1-1	TRBV6-5	ASTPYRGPTEAF
TRBJ1-1	TRBV15	ATSRVESWGEAF
TRBJ2-7	TRBV2	ASRPTSGGDRRQY
TRBJ1-2	TRBV9	ASSVEAITGDGYT
TRBJ2-6	TRBV11-2	ASSLDRGSYRGGANVLT
TRBJ2-7	TRBV5-1	ASSYDGAYEQY
TRBJ1-5	TRBV7-9	ASSSHGDRSHQPQH
TRBJ1-2	TRBV27	ASSLYREGSHGYT
TRBJ2-7	TRBV18	ASSLASVDEQY
TRBJ1-4	TRBV7-3	ASSLGGQGSTNEKLF
TRBJ2-1	TRBV15	ATSRGRGGHNEQF
TRBJ2-2	TRBV11-2	ASSKVDRGLASGELF
TRBJ1-1	TRBV6-5	ASSYGRQGTEAF